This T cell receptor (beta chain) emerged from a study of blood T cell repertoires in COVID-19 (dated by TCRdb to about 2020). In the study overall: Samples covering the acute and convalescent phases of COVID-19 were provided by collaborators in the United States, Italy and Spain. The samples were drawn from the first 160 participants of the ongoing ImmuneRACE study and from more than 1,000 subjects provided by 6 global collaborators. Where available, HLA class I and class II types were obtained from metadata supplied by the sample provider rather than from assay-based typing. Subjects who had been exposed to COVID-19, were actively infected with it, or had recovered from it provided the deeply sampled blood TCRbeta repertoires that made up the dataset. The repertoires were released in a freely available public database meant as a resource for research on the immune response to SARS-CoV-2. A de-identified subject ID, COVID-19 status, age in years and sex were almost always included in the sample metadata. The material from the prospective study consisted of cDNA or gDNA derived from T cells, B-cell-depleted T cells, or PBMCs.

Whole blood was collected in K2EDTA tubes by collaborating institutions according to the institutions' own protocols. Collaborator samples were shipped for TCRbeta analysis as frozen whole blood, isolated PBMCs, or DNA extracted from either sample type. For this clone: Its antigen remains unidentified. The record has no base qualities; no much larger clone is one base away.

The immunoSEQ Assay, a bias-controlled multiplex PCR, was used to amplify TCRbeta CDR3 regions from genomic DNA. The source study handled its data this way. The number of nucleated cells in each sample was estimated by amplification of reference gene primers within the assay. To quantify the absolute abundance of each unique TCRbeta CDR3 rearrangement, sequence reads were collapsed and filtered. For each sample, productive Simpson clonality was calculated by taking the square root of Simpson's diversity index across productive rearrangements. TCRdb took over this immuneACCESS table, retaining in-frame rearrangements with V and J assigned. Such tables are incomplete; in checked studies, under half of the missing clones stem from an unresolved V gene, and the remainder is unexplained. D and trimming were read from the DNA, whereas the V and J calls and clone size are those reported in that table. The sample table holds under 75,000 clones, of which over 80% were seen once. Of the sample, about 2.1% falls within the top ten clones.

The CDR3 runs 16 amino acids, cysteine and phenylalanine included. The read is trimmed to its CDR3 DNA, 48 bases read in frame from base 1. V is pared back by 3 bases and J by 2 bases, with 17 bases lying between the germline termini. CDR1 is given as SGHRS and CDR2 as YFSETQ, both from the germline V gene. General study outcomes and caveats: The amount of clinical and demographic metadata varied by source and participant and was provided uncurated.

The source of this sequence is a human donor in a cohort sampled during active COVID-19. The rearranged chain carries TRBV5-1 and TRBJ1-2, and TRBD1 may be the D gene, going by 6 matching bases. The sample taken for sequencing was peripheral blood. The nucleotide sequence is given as TGCGCCAGCAGCTCGGAGTGGGGGGGCGAAAACTATGGCTACACCTTC. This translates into CASSSEWGGENYGYTF.